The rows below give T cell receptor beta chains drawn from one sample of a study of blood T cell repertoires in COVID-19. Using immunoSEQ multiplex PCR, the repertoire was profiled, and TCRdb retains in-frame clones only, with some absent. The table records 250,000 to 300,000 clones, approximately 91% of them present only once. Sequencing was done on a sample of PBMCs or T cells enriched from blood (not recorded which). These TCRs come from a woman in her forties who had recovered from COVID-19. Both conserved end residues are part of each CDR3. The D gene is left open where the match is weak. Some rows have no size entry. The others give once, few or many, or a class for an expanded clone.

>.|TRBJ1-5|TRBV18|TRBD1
TGTGCCAGCTCACCCGGGACAGGGTCTGGCAATCAGCCCCAGCATTTT
CASSPGTGSGNQPQHF
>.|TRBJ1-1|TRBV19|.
TGTGCCAGTAGCCCTCAGGGAACCGGCACTGAAGCTTTCTTT
CASSPQGTGTEAFF
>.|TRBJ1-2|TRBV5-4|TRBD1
TGTGCCAGCAGCAGAACCGGGACAGGGGATGGCTACACCTTC
CASSRTGTGDGYTF
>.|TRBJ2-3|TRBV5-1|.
TGCGCCAGCAGCAACCGACTAAATGTTGGTGAAGATACGCAGTATTTT
CASSNRLNVGEDTQYF
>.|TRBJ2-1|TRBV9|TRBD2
TGTGCCAGCAGCAGGACTAGCGGGAGTCTCTACAATGAGCAGTTCTTC
CASSRTSGSLYNEQFF
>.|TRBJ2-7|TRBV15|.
TGTGCCACCGCACGTGACAGCTCCTACGAGCAGTACTTC
CATARDSSYEQYF
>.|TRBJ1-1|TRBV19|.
TGTGCCAGTAGTATAGACGTGTGGAGGAACACTGAAGCTTTCTTT
CASSIDVWRNTEAFF
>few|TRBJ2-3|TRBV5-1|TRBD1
TGCGCCAGCAGCGCCGGACAGGGTCCAGATACGCAGTATTTT
CASSAGQGPDTQYF
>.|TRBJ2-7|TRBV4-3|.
TGCGCCAGCAGCCAAGATCTGACGACTAGGGGATTCTACGAGCAGTACTTC
CASSQDLTTRGFYEQYF
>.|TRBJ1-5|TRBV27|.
TGTGCCAGCACCCCCCAGGCCCAGCATTTT
CASTPQAQHF
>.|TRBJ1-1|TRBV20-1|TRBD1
TGCAGTGCTAGTAGAGGGGGCCCTGTGGAGACTGAAGCTTTCTTT
CSASRGGPVETEAFF
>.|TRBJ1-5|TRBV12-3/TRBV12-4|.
TGTGCCAGCAGTTTAGTAGGCAATCAGCCCCAGCATTTT
CASSLVGNQPQHF
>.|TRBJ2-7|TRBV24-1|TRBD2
TGTGCCACCAGTGCCTTCGGGAGGGACACCCTCTACGAGCAGTACTTC
CATSAFGRDTLYEQYF
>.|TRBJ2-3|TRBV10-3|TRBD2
TGTGCCATCAGGGGGGCGGGAGGGAGCACAGATACGCAGTATTTT
CAIRGAGGSTDTQYF
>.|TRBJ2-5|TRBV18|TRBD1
TGTGCCAGCTCACCACGCGCGCCACAGGGGGAACTAGAGACCCAGTACTTC
CASSPRAPQGELETQYF
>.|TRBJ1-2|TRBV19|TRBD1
TGTGCCAGTAGTATAGTCCCCCCAGGGGGCGAGGGCTATGGCTACACCTTC
CASSIVPPGGEGYGYTF
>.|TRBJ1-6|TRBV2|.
TGTGCCAGCCGGGCAGGGGTTGCGAATTCACCCCTCCACTTT
CASRAGVANSPLHF
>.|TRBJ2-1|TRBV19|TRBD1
TGTGCCAGTAGTATGGGGGGGACAGGGGAACTAAGGCAGTTCTTC
CASSMGGTGELRQFF
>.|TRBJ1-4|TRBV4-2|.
TGTGCCAGCAGCCAAGATCGTCAATTTGCGGGGGTAGACGAAAAACTGTTTTTT
CASSQDRQFAGVDEKLFF
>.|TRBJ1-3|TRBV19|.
TGTGCCAGTAGTATCGGGAGGAGGACTGGAAACACCATATATTTT
CASSIGRRTGNTIYF
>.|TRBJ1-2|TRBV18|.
TGTGCCAGCTCACTCGGCCCCAGGGTTATAGTTAACTATGGCTACACCTTC
CASSLGPRVIVNYGYTF
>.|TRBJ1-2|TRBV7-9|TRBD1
TGTGCCAGCAGTTCAACGACAGGGTACTATGGCTACACCTTC
CASSSTTGYYGYTF
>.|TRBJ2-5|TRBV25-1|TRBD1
TGTGCCAGCAGTGATCGGAGACAGGGGGCGTCGGAGACCCAGTACTTC
CASSDRRQGASETQYF
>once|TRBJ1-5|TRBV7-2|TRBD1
TGTGCCAGCAGCTCCCGACATGACAGGGTTCTTTATCAGCCCCAGCATTTT
CASSSRHDRVLYQPQHF
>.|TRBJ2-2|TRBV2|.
TGTGCCAGCAGCGCGACAGCCGGGAACACCGGGGAGCTGTTTTTT
CASSATAGNTGELFF
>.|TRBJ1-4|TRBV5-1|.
TGCGCCAGCAGTCGGGATTCAACTAATGAAAAACTGTTTTTT
CASSRDSTNEKLFF
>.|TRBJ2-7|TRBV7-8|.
TGTGCCAGCAGCTTAGGGGGCAGGACCTACGAGCAGTACTTC
CASSLGGRTYEQYF
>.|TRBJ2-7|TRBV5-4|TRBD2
TGTGCCAGCAGCCGGACTAGCGGGGGGACCTACGAGCAGTACTTC
CASSRTSGGTYEQYF
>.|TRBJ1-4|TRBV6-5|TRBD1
TGTGCCAGCAGTTACACGGGACAGGGTCTGGGGGAAAAACTGTTTTTT
CASSYTGQGLGEKLFF
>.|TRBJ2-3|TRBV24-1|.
TGTGCCACCAGTGAGTCGACGGGAAGAGATACGCAGTATTTT
CATSESTGRDTQYF
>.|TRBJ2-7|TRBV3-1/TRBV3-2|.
TGTGCCAGCAGCCGGACGGGACTCTCCTACGAGCAGTACTTC
CASSRTGLSYEQYF
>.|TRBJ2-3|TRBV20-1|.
TGCAGTGCTAGTGTCGGGAGAGATACGCAGTATTTT
CSASVGRDTQYF
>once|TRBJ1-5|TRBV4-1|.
TGCGCCAGCAGCCAAGGGCCCCTGAGCAATCAGCCCCAGCATTTT
CASSQGPLSNQPQHF
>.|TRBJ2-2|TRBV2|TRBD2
TGTGCCAGCAGTCGTCAAGCGGGGGCGGACACCGGGGAGCTGTTTTTT
CASSRQAGADTGELFF
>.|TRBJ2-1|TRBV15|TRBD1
TGTGCCACCAGCAGAGATGGACAGGGTCAGGATGAGCAGTTCTTC
CATSRDGQGQDEQFF
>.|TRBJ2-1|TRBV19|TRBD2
TGTGCCAGTAGTATTGGAGCGGGAGGTCTCAATGAGCAGTTCTTC
CASSIGAGGLNEQFF
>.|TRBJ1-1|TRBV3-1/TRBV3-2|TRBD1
TGTGCCAGCAGCCCCCGACAGGGGCAGACCACTGAAGCTTTCTTT
CASSPRQGQTTEAFF
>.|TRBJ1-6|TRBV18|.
TGTGCCAGCTCACCGGGCAGGGACTTCGGCTCACCCCTCCACTTT
CASSPGRDFGSPLHF
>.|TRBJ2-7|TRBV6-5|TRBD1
TGTGCCAGCTCTAGGGGACAGCGGTACGAGCAGTACTTC
CASSRGQRYEQYF
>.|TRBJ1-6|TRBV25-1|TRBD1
TGTGCCAGCGGCCCGGGACAGGCGCTCCCCCTCCACTTT
CASGPGQALPLHF
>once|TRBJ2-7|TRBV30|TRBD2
TGTGCCTGGAGTCTACCGGGACTAGCCCTGTACTTC
CAWSLPGLALYF
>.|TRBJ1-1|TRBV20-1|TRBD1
TGCAGTGCTAACAGGGGCACTGAAGCTTTCTTT
CSANRGTEAFF
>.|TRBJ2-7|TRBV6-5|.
TGTGCCAGCAGACCACCCCCAGGCATCTACGAGCAGTACTTC
CASRPPPGIYEQYF
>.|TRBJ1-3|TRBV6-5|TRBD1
TGTGCCAGCAGTACTGGACAGGGACAAGCCAACACCATATATTTT
CASSTGQGQANTIYF
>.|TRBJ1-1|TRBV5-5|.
TGTGCCAGCAGCCATGGTGCGGGGGATAGAGCTTTCTTT
CASSHGAGDRAFF
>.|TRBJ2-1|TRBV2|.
TGTGCCAGCGGGTTCGGGGGTTCCTACAATGAGCAGTTCTTC
CASGFGGSYNEQFF
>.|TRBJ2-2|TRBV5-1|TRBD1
TGCGCCAGCAGCGCAACCGGGACAGGCACCGGGGAGCTGTTTTTT
CASSATGTGTGELFF
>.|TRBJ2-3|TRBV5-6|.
TGTGCCAGCAGCTTGGCTACAGGGCCAGATACGCAGTATTTT
CASSLATGPDTQYF
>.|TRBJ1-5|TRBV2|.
TGTGCCAGCTCCGGGACAAATAGCAATCAGCCCCAGCATTTT
CASSGTNSNQPQHF
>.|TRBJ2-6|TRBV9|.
TGTGCCAGCAGCTCCGCAGGGACTGGGGCCAACGTCCTGACTTTC
CASSSAGTGANVLTF